The clone carrying this T cell receptor (beta chain) was seen more than once but under ten times. This sample is drawn from a study of T cells in Graves' hyperthyroidism and ophthalmopathy. V gave up 8 bases and J gave up 4 bases, with 0 bases separating them. The CDR3 is 9 residues long. The germline gives CDR1 MNHNS, CDR2 SASEGT. Lactation, pregnancy, other autoimmune disease or uncontrolled infection led to exclusion of patients. The investigators amplified TCR beta CDR3 regions from RNA transcripts. Using the HTBI primer set, a first-round RT-PCR was run on the TCR CDR3. One entry per CDR3 protein results from TCRdb running MiXCR on the multiplex PCR reads. The data show more than 350,000 distinct CDR3 sequences, 13% to 15% seen once.

The sequence came from a woman aged 60-75 years with Graves' ophthalmopathy. The sequencing sample was made of blood. The chain couples TRBV6-1 to TRBJ2-1; D not certain. The CDR3 sequence: CASYNEQFF. The DNA for the CDR3 is TGTGCCAGCTACAATGAGCAGTTCTTC.